This T cell receptor beta chain was identified during a study of tumor-infiltrating lymphocytes in primary liver carcinoma. As for the study in general: Tumors, staged T1-T3 N0M0, spanned about 4 to 10 cm. Overall study findings and caveats: The difference in top-250-clone fraction between tumors and blood was significant, favoring tumors (p = 0.039). Researchers did not compare CD4+ and CD8+ repertoires, as samples were bulk unsorted.

As for this clonotype: Its antigen is not identified. A much bigger clone sits one base away, suggesting this may be a read error.

From 450 to 550 ng total RNA, TCR beta cDNA was generated with a primer in the constant region. Three-round nested multiplex PCR performed with slightly modified ARM-PCR produced the TCR beta libraries. TCRdb called the multiplex PCR reads again in MiXCR, with one record for every CDR3 protein. The sample carries 300,000 to 400,000 distinct CDR3 sequences, less than 75% recorded once. Germline DNA was also extracted, with blood RNA taken from unsorted whole blood. The sample comprised peripheral blood. The TCR comes from a man aged 35-49 years with primary liver carcinoma and hepatitis B virus infection.

CDR3 protein: CASSLVLAGGTTIGELFF. CDR3 nucleotide sequence: TGTGCCAGCAGCTTGGTACTAGCGGGAGGGACCACCATCGGGGAGCTGTTTTTT. The rearrangement links TRBV5-5 to TRBJ2-2; the match to TRBD2 covers 13 bases. The V gene end was trimmed by 0 bases and the J gene end by 7 bases; junction bases not matched to a gene: 9. This CDR3 spans 18 amino acids. Germline CDR1 is SGHKS and CDR2 is YYEKEE (reference sequence).